A single sample gave rise to the 20 T cell receptor beta chains below, sequenced in a study of patients and donors after allogeneic stem cell transplantation. TCRdb reprocessed the RT-PCR reads via MiXCR and lists one record per CDR3 protein. The sample holds some 880,000 distinct CDR3 sequences, more than 15% seen once. The sequenced sample was blood, either unsorted or a sorted T cell fraction (not recorded which). The receptors were gathered from a human donor who was either an allogeneic HSCT recipient or a stem cell or donor lymphocyte infusion donor (not recorded which). It is not recorded whose cells these are; they may come from a transplant donor.

This clonotype was observed a handful of times. The chain uses TRBV7-8 and TRBJ1-2; 8 bases fit TRBD1. The CDR3 has 16 amino acids. With 5 bases clipped from V and 1 base from J, the junction kept 9 bases outside the gene matches. Germline values: CDR1 SGHVS, CDR2 FQNEAQ. The DNA for the CDR3 is TGTGCCAGCAGCCCGGACAGGGTTCCACTTAACTATGGCTACACCTTC. Translating gives CASSPDRVPLNYGYTF.

The V and J genes are TRBV12-3 or TRBV12-4 and TRBJ2-1; D is perhaps TRBD2 (5 bases). The CDR3 is made up of 16 amino acids. V was trimmed by 7 bases and J by 8 bases, leaving 24 bases between them. CDR3 DNA: TGTGCCAGCACCCCCTCCCGACAAAAACTAGGCCATGAGCAGTTCTTC. Its translation: CASTPSRQKLGHEQFF.

The chain uses TRBV7-8 and TRBJ2-1; 8 bases map to TRBD2. Germline V gives CDR1 SGHVS, CDR2 FQNEAQ. This CDR3 is 16 amino acids long. J gave up 8 bases and V 6 bases, and 15 bases lay outside the gene matches. The DNA of the CDR3 is TGTGCCAGCAGGCTACCCCGGCTAGCGGGCTCCTATGAGCAGTTCTTC. This codes for CASRLPRLAGSYEQFF.

This clonotype was found a few times. This chain links TRBV7-3 with TRBJ2-3, with TRBD2 matching 7 bases. Germline values: CDR1 SGHTA, CDR2 FQGTGA. Trimming took 5 bases from V and 4 from J; bases not matched to a gene: 6. The CDR3 extends over 14 amino acids. The CDR3 sequence: CASSPQRGADTQYF. In DNA, the CDR3 is TGTGCCAGCAGCCCCCAGCGGGGAGCAGATACGCAGTATTTT. Full variable domain (remainder filled in from reference TRBV7-3 and TRBJ2-3): GAGVSQTPSNKVTEKGKYVELRCDPISGHTALYWYRQSLGQGPEFLIYFQGTGAADDSGLPNDRFFAVRPEGSVSTLKIQRTERGDSAVYLCASSPQRGADTQYFGPGTRLTVL.

This clonotype has more than one count but fewer than ten. The rearrangement uses TRBV7-9 and TRBJ2-3; D gene ambiguous. The V gene lost 4 bases and the J gene lost 4 bases, with 9 bases spanning the gap. The V gene's germline CDR1 is SEHNR and CDR2 FQNEAQ (reference sequence). This CDR3 comprises 13 residues. The CDR3: CASSSRSADTQYF. The CDR3 DNA reads TGTGCCAGCAGCTCCAGGTCGGCAGATACGCAGTATTTT.

The chain uses TRBV20-1 and TRBJ2-3; 13 nucleotides agree with TRBD2. V dropped 4 bases and J dropped 4; count of bases not matched to a gene: 14. The CDR3 spans 18 residues. Germline lookup yields CDR1 DFQATT and CDR2 SNEGSKA (reference sequence). This CDR3 is CSATDPGLAGYGADTQYF. CDR3 bases: TGCAGTGCTACGGATCCGGGACTAGCGGGATATGGGGCAGATACGCAGTATTTT.

In its sample, this clonotype was seen a few times. The chain links TRBV18 to TRBJ2-2; a weak D match, TRBD2 (6 bases). The CDR3 is 16 amino acids. V was trimmed by 3 bases and J by 1 base, leaving 12 bases between them. Per germline, CDR1 KGHSH and CDR2 LQKENI. CDR3 amino acids: CASSPQGGQNTGELFF. CDR3 coding DNA: TGTGCCAGCTCACCCCAGGGAGGCCAGAACACCGGGGAGCTGTTTTTT.

V gene TRBV27 combines with J gene TRBJ1-1; TRBD1 aligns across 7 bases. This CDR3 region has 15 residues. Per the germline V gene, CDR1 is MNHEY and CDR2 is SMNVEV (reference sequence). J lost 1 base, V lost 4 bases, and 6 bases had no gene match. The CDR3 here is CASSYARGRNTEAFF. DNA of the CDR3: TGTGCCAGCAGTTACGCCAGGGGGAGGAACACTGAAGCTTTCTTT.

This clonotype occurred a few times. CDR3 bases: TGTGCCAGCAGTCCCTCCGTGGGACAGGCAATTAACGAGCAGTACTTC. As protein: CASSPSVGQAINEQYF. This sequence joins TRBV27 and TRBJ2-7, with 8 bases identical to TRBD1. The CDR3 runs to 16 residues. The germline CDR1 and CDR2 sequences are MNHEY and SMNVEV (reference sequence). V gave up 5 bases and J gave up 5 bases; unmatched junction bases: 14.

Worth noting for this clonotype: One junction end does not reproduce the germline sequence, and a read error may be involved. The chain recombines TRBV18 with TRBJ1-2, with D hard to call. The CDR3 extends over 12 amino acids. Germline V gene lookup returns CDR1 KGHSH and CDR2 LQKENI. The CDR3: CASSPESYGYTF. The CDR3 DNA follows: TGCGCCAGCAGTCCGGAGAGCTATGGCTACACCTTC.

The chain recombines TRBV4-1 with TRBJ2-7; TRBD1 matches at 9 bases. This CDR3 spans 12 amino acids. CDR1 MGHRA and CDR2 YSYEKL come from the germline V gene. V lost 4 bases to trimming and J lost 10 bases; unmatched junction nucleotides: 5. The chain's CDR3 is CASSRTGDLQYF. CDR3 DNA sequence: TGCGCCAGCAGCCGGACAGGGGATCTACAGTACTTC.

The V call is TRBV11-3, the J call TRBJ1-1, with a tentative D call TRBD1 (6 bases). The V gene lost 4 bases and the J gene lost 1 base, with 13 bases spanning the gap. From germline, CDR1 is SGHNT and CDR2 YENEEA. The CDR3 has 15 residues. CDR3: CASSSPWGQNTEAFF. CDR3 sequence (DNA): TGTGCCAGCAGCTCACCGTGGGGACAGAACACTGAAGCTTTCTTT.

The genes are TRBV11-2 and TRBJ2-1, with D possibly TRBD2 on 6 matching bases. The CDR3 runs to 14 residues. The germline CDR1 and CDR2 sequences are SGHAT and FQNNGV. V was clipped by 6 bases and J by 8 bases, with 17 bases between them. CDR3 residues: CASRYSGTRDEQFF. The CDR3 DNA sequence: TGTGCCAGCAGGTATTCCGGGACTCGCGATGAGCAGTTCTTC. Full variable domain (missing parts from reference TRBV11-2 and TRBJ2-1): EAGVAQSPRYKIIEKRQSVAFWCNPISGHATLYWYQQILGQGPKLLIQFQNNGVVDDSQLPKDRFSAERLKGVDSTLKIQPAKLEDSAVYLCASRYSGTRDEQFFGPGTRLTVL.

The chain couples TRBV6-5 to TRBJ2-1; tentative D call: TRBD1 (6 bases). Trimming removed 4 bases at V and 12 bases at J, with 10 bases between. The germline V gene encodes CDR1 MNHEY and CDR2 SVGAGI. The CDR3 consists of 11 residues. The CDR3 protein is CASSLGGRQFF. The CDR3, as DNA: TGTGCCAGCAGTTTAGGGGGTCGGCAGTTCTTC.

The rearrangement uses TRBV11-2 and TRBJ2-3, with 10 bases that match TRBD1. CDR3 length: 15 residues. CDR1 SGHAT and CDR2 FQNNGV come from the germline V gene. Trimming took 5 bases from V and 5 from J; bases not matched to a gene: 7. DNA of the CDR3: TGTGCCAGCAGCGTGACAGGGGGCCGTGGAGATACGCAGTATTTT. Encoded protein: CASSVTGGRGDTQYF.

This chain connects TRBV5-1 to TRBJ2-5; TRBD2 might be the D (5 bases). Per germline, CDR1 SGHRS and CDR2 YFSETQ. The V end lost 4 bases, the J end lost 2 bases, and 12 bases lay between the germline ends. The CDR3 consists of 14 residues. CDR3 amino acids: CASSQGRTQETQYF. In nucleotides, the CDR3 is TGCGCCAGCAGCCAAGGACGGACTCAAGAGACCCAGTACTTC.

Points on this clonotype: A much larger clone lies one base from this, so it may be a read error. Likely a read error: the CDR3 ends without its conserved phenylalanine or tryptophan. The chain uses TRBV5-1 and TRBJ2-3; D uncertain. The CDR3 runs to 13 residues. CDR1 SGHRS and CDR2 YFSETQ come from the germline V gene. V was cut by 4 bases and J by 3 bases, with 9 bases left in between. In DNA, the CDR3 is TGCGCCAGCAGCGACCCGAATACAGATACGCAGTATTAT. It translates to CASSDPNTDTQYY.

In this sample, this clonotype turned up a few times. The rearrangement uses TRBV15 and TRBJ2-3; D may be TRBD2 (5 bases). Germline V gives CDR1 LNHNV, CDR2 YYDKDF (reference sequence). Trimming took 0 bases from V and 6 from J, leaving 7 bases between them. This CDR3 region has 13 residues. This CDR3 reads CATSRDSGDTQYF. CDR3 DNA sequence: TGTGCCACCAGCAGAGATTCGGGGGATACGCAGTATTTT.

At least ten counts were recorded for this clonotype. This chain joins TRBV7-9 and TRBJ2-1; 7 bases map to TRBD1. The CDR3 has 13 residues. Germline V CDR1 and CDR2: SEHNR, FQNEAQ (reference sequence). V lost 6 bases to trimming and J lost 10 bases; unmatched junction nucleotides: 9. CDR3 residues: CASSSIVRGEQFF. DNA for the CDR3: TGTGCCAGCAGTTCAATTGTCAGGGGGGAGCAGTTCTTC.

This clonotype was observed a few times. As DNA, the CDR3 is TGCGCCAGCAGCCAAAAAGGGTCCCTTAACTATGGCTACACCTTC. It yields the protein CASSQKGSLNYGYTF. The chain employs TRBV4-3 and TRBJ1-2; D uncertain. The CDR3 has 15 residues. The V gene's germline CDR1 is LGHNA and CDR2 YSLEER. V was shortened by 2 bases and J by 1 base, with 11 bases between the two germline ends.